Shown below are 30 T cell receptor beta chains from a single sample sequenced in a study of blood T cell repertoires in COVID-19. Sequencing used immunoSEQ multiplex PCR; TCRdb keeps in-frame clones, though not all of them. Found here are some 120,000 clones, roughly nine tenths of them singletons; the top ten hold 1.5% to 2%. Sequenced: peripheral blood. Source of these receptors: a human donor with active COVID-19. The donor label of this sample is uncertain.

The CDR3 here is CASSLRRWITGELFF. CDR3 nucleotide sequence: TGTGCCAGCAGCTTACGGCGGTGGATCACCGGGGAGCTGTTTTTT. This chain uses TRBV7-2 with TRBJ2-2; D not resolved. V was cut by 2 bases and J by 4 bases, with 11 bases left in between. Looked up from germline, CDR1 is SGHTA and CDR2 is FQGNSA. CDR3 length: 15 amino acids. Filled out from reference TRBV7-2 and TRBJ2-2, the complete variable domain reads GAGVSQSPSNKVTEKGKDVELRCDPISGHTALYWYRQSLGQGLEFLIYFQGNSAPDKSGLPSDRFSAERTGGSVSTLTIQRTQQEDSAVYLCASSLRRWITGELFFGEGSRLTVL.

The CDR3 is CASRGTGRYGYTF. Written as DNA, the CDR3 is TGTGCCAGCAGGGGGACAGGGCGTTATGGCTACACCTTC. V is TRBV12-3 or TRBV12-4 and J is TRBJ1-2; TRBD1 matches 9 bases. The CDR3 runs 13 residues. With V trimmed by 6 bases and J by 5 bases, 4 bases remained unmatched.

The chain couples TRBV5-1 to TRBJ2-5; 8 nucleotides align to TRBD2. The CDR3 spans 15 residues. Germline lookup yields CDR1 SGHRS and CDR2 YFSETQ. V trimming: 0 bases; J trimming: 5 bases; junction bases outside the gene matches: 6. CDR3 loop: CASSLVRGGRETQYF. Written as DNA, the CDR3 is TGCGCCAGCAGCTTGGTACGGGGGGGCCGCGAGACCCAGTACTTC.

The DNA for the CDR3 is TGTGCCAGCAGTGAATTCCCGAGCTCCTATAATTCACCCCTCCACTTT. Amino acids: CASSEFPSSYNSPLHF. V and J are TRBV6-1 and TRBJ1-6; D gene unclear. The CDR3 totals 16 residues. The germline CDR1 and CDR2 sequences are MNHNS and SASEGT. The germline V and J ends were trimmed by 2 bases and 0 bases, with 8 bases remaining between them.

This chain joins TRBV6-1 and TRBJ2-3, with 8 bases lining up with TRBD2. Germline V lookup: CDR1 MNHNS, CDR2 SASEGT. After removal of 2 bases from V and 8 bases from J, the junction contained 9 bases not matched to a gene. This CDR3 contains 15 residues. The CDR3 nucleotides are TGTGCCAGCAGTGAAAAATCGGGGGGGTTTGGTACGCAGTATTTT. This gives the protein CASSEKSGGFGTQYF.

Remarks on this clone: Other nucleotide sequences in the sample specify the same CDR3. The chain has TRBV5-1 and TRBJ1-2; unclear D gene. The CDR3 is made up of 13 amino acids. Deletions cut 0 bases from V and 3 bases from J, with 6 bases between. CDR1 and CDR2 (germline): SGHRS, YFSETQ. CDR3: CASSLDRDYGYTF. The CDR3 bases are TGCGCCAGCAGCTTGGACAGAGACTATGGCTACACCTTC.

The V call is TRBV27, the J call TRBJ2-7, with D hard to call. Germline V CDR1 and CDR2: MNHEY, SMNVEV (reference sequence). V lost 0 bases and J lost 1, with 4 bases in between. The CDR3 sequence is 13 residues long. The CDR3 is CASSLSLSYEQYF. The CDR3 DNA is TGTGCCAGCAGTTTATCGTTATCCTACGAGCAGTACTTC.

The chain is built from TRBV2 and TRBJ1-6; 7 positions match TRBD1. This CDR3 is built from 14 residues. Germline V gives CDR1 SNHLY, CDR2 FYNNEI. V shed 1 base, J shed 10 bases, and the junction held 4 bases outside the gene matches. CDR3 sequence reads: CASSEEGAGSPLHF. DNA for the CDR3: TGTGCCAGCAGTGAAGAGGGGGCGGGATCACCCCTCCACTTT.

This clone was detected a few times. The gene calls are TRBV7-2 and TRBJ2-7, with 10 bases fitting TRBD1. The CDR3 length is 18 residues. CDR1 is SGHTA and CDR2 is FQGNSA in the germline V gene. Trimming took 4 bases from V and 7 from J; bases not matched to a gene: 19. The CDR3 loop is CASSSPRFSGTGASEQYF. In nucleotides, the CDR3 is TGTGCCAGCAGCTCCCCCCGGTTCTCCGGGACAGGGGCGAGTGAGCAGTACTTC.

V gene TRBV5-6 combines with J gene TRBJ2-5; D is possibly TRBD1 (5 bases). The CDR3 is made up of 16 amino acids. Germline V gives CDR1 SGHDT, CDR2 YYEEEE. V was shortened by 0 bases and J by 2 bases, with 14 bases between the two germline ends. In DNA, the CDR3 is TGTGCCAGCAGCTTGGATGGATATCAGGGACAAGAGACCCAGTACTTC. This sequence encodes CASSLDGYQGQETQYF.

The chain recombines TRBV7-9 with TRBJ1-3; a possible D gene is TRBD1 (5 bases). Germline CDR1 SEHNR, CDR2 FQNEAQ (reference sequence). With 3 bases removed from V and 4 bases from J, the gap between germline ends came to 13 bases. The CDR3 length is 15 residues. The CDR3 here is CASSFGGAGGNTIYF. In nucleotides, the CDR3 is TGTGCCAGCAGCTTCGGAGGGGCTGGCGGAAACACCATATATTTT.

This chain uses TRBV4-1 with TRBJ2-3; TRBD1 aligns across 7 bases. J gave up 3 bases and V 1 base, and 16 bases lay outside the gene matches. The CDR3 is 19 amino acids. The germline V gene has CDR1 MGHRA and CDR2 YSYEKL. The CDR3 sequence: CASSQAYFGQVRRTDTQYF. CDR3 DNA: TGCGCCAGCAGCCAAGCCTACTTCGGACAGGTTCGTAGGACAGATACGCAGTATTTT.

This rearrangement joins TRBV29-1 to TRBJ2-5; 8 bases are shared with TRBD1. The V gene end was trimmed by 2 bases and the J gene end by 3 bases; junction bases not matched to a gene: 2. CDR1 SQVTM and CDR2 ANQGSEA come from the germline V gene. This CDR3 contains 13 residues. The CDR3 sequence is CSVEMTGEETQYF. The CDR3 bases are TGCAGCGTTGAAATGACAGGGGAAGAGACCCAGTACTTC.

The CDR3 bases are TGTGCCAGCAGCTCGAACAGGGGGGTCTATGGCTACACCTTC. It specifies CASSSNRGVYGYTF. The chain employs TRBV5-4 and TRBJ1-2; 8 bases are shared with TRBD1. V gave up 3 bases and J gave up 4 bases; unmatched junction bases: 5. Germline-derived CDR1 and CDR2 are SGHNT and YYREEE (reference sequence). The CDR3 has 14 residues.

The CDR3 is CASSQGTGVPYEQYF. As DNA, the CDR3 is TGTGCCAGCTCACAGGGGACAGGGGTCCCCTACGAGCAGTACTTC. This sequence joins TRBV18 and TRBJ2-7; TRBD1 matches 10 bases. CDR3 length equals 15 residues. The J segment lost 2 bases and the V segment lost 4 bases, leaving 5 bases of the junction unmatched. Germline V lookup: CDR1 KGHSH, CDR2 LQKENI.

Note on this clone: This same CDR3 is encoded by further DNA sequences in the sample. The gene calls are TRBV30 and TRBJ1-1, with no clear D. Germline V lookup: CDR1 GTSNPN, CDR2 SVGIG (reference sequence). The CDR3 covers 11 residues. Trimming shortened V by 5 bases and J by 0 bases, and 4 bases separated the two germline ends. The CDR3 DNA reads TGTGCCTGGTCCTTGAACACTGAAGCTTTCTTT. Amino acids: CAWSLNTEAFF.

The chain couples TRBV3-1 (or the pseudogene TRBV3-2) to TRBJ2-6; TRBD2 matches at 13 bases. The CDR3 covers 22 residues. Germline V gene sequence: CDR1 LGHDT, CDR2 YNNKEL (reference sequence). V lost 3 bases and J lost 0; bases outside the gene matches: 14. CDR3 sequence reads: CASSQMLTSGGHPFSGANVLTF. As DNA, the CDR3 is TGTGCCAGCAGCCAGATGCTGACTAGCGGGGGGCACCCCTTCTCTGGGGCCAACGTCCTGACTTTC.

This chain uses TRBV5-4 with TRBJ2-3; 12 nucleotides line up with TRBD2. The CDR3 runs to 16 residues. V shed 4 bases and J 5 bases; nucleotides not matched to a gene: 8. The germline CDR1 and CDR2 sequences are SGHNT and YYREEE (reference sequence). The CDR3 is CASSVTSGGRGDTQYF. The CDR3 DNA reads TGTGCCAGCAGCGTAACTAGCGGGGGGCGTGGAGATACGCAGTATTTT.

This clone appeared once. The rearrangement joins TRBV2 to TRBJ2-5; 7 positions agree with TRBD1. CDR3 size: 15 residues. The junction had 9 bases not matched to a gene; V was cut back by 8 bases and J by 0 bases. Germline lookup yields CDR1 SNHLY and CDR2 FYNNEI. As DNA, the CDR3 is TGTGCCAGCTACCCTTCCGGGACAGACCAAGAGACCCAGTACTTC. This gives the protein CASYPSGTDQETQYF.

This clone showed up just once. V gene TRBV19 combines with J gene TRBJ2-1, with TRBD2 matching over 8 bases. The CDR3 contains 17 residues. The ends lost 4 bases at V and 2 bases at J; junction bases unmatched: 10. The germline V gene has CDR1 LNHDA and CDR2 SQIVND (reference sequence). The CDR3 DNA is TGTGCCAGTAGTAGCACTTTCGGGCGGGGGGCCTACAATGAGCAGTTCTTC. Translation gives CASSSTFGRGAYNEQFF.

As to this clone: Distinct nucleotide sequences in the sample also encode this CDR3. The chain is built from TRBV27 and TRBJ2-7; 11 bases are a match to TRBD2. Germline CDR1 is MNHEY and CDR2 is SMNVEV (reference sequence). The CDR3 totals 15 residues. V was pared by 2 bases and J by 2 bases, with 2 bases of the junction left unmatched. Here the CDR3 DNA reads TGTGCCAGCAGTTTAAGTAGCGGGGGGGCCTACGAGCAGTACTTC. Encoded protein: CASSLSSGGAYEQYF.

The CDR3 DNA sequence: TGTGCCAGCAGTGGGACAGGGATTAATTCACCCCTCCACTTT. Its translation is CASSGTGINSPLHF. The rearrangement joins TRBV2 to TRBJ1-6, with TRBD1 matching 8 bases. There are 14 residues in the CDR3. J lost 6 bases, V lost 4 bases, and 2 bases had no gene match. Germline assignment: CDR1 SNHLY and CDR2 FYNNEI. The full variable domain, in which reference TRBV2 and TRBJ1-6 provide the parts outside the CDR3, is EPEVTQTPSHQVTQMGQEVILRCVPISNHLYFYWYRQILGQKVEFLVSFYNNEISEKSEIFDDQFSVERPDGSNFTLKIRSTKLEDSAMYFCASSGTGINSPLHFGNGTRLTVT.

The CDR3 DNA reads TGTGCCACCAGTGATTCCACCCAGGGGCATGTGAACACTGAAGCTTTCTTT. It is translated as CATSDSTQGHVNTEAFF. The V gene is TRBV24-1, the J gene TRBJ1-1, with a possible D match to TRBD1 (6 bases). Per germline, CDR1 KGHDR and CDR2 SFDVKD. Trimming left V 2 bases short and J 0 bases short, with 15 bases between. The CDR3 has 17 residues.

The rearrangement links TRBV27 to TRBJ1-5; TRBD1 aligns across 9 bases. The trim removed 6 bases at V and 3 bases at J, leaving 6 bases unmatched. The germline CDR1 and CDR2 sequences are MNHEY and SMNVEV (reference sequence). This CDR3 has 15 amino acids. CDR3 nucleotide sequence: TGTGCCAGCAGGGACGGACAGGGGACCAATCAGCCCCAGCATTTT. It yields the protein CASRDGQGTNQPQHF.

V gene TRBV3-1 (or the pseudogene TRBV3-2) combines with J gene TRBJ2-1, with 9 bases aligning to TRBD2. Germline assignment: CDR1 LGHDT and CDR2 YNNKEL (reference sequence). V lost 3 bases to trimming and J lost 6 bases; unmatched junction nucleotides: 9. CDR3 length: 16 amino acids. CDR3 bases: TGTGCCAGCAGCCACTCCGGCGGGGGGGCTTTCAATGAGCAGTTCTTC. Translating it yields CASSHSGGGAFNEQFF.

The CDR3 sequence: CASSLGQPFHEQYF. The CDR3 DNA is TGCGCCAGCAGCCTGGGACAGCCGTTCCACGAGCAGTACTTC. The chain carries TRBV5-1 and TRBJ2-7, with 7 bases fitting TRBD1. J gave up 5 bases and V 4 bases, and 9 bases lay outside the gene matches. The CDR3 is 14 residues long. Looked up from germline, CDR1 is SGHRS and CDR2 is YFSETQ.

This chain uses TRBV19 with TRBJ1-6; tentatively, D is TRBD1 (6 bases). The CDR3 has 13 residues. The V end lost 8 bases, the J end lost 6 bases, and 11 bases lay between the germline ends. Germline lookup yields CDR1 LNHDA and CDR2 SQIVND (reference sequence). DNA for the CDR3: TGTGCCAGTTTGGACAGACTTAATTCACCCCTCCACTTT. Its translation: CASLDRLNSPLHF.

The chain combines TRBV5-6 with TRBJ1-3; D gene uncertain. The V and J ends lost 4 bases and 0 bases respectively, with 11 bases between them. This CDR3 spans 15 amino acids. The V gene's germline CDR1 is SGHDT and CDR2 YYEEEE. For the CDR3, the DNA is TGTGCCAGCAGCCTGGGTGGGAGCTCTGGAAACACCATATATTTT. Amino acid sequence: CASSLGGSSGNTIYF. Full variable domain (rest looked up from reference TRBV5-6 and TRBJ1-3): DAGVTQSPTHLIKTRGQQVTLRCSPKSGHDTVSWYQQALGQGPQFIFQYYEEEERQRGNFPDRFSGHQFPNYSSELNVNALLLGDSALYLCASSLGGSSGNTIYFGEGSWLTVV.

The rearrangement uses TRBV19 and TRBJ2-1, with TRBD2 as a possible D gene (5 bases). The V and J ends lost 3 bases and 7 bases respectively, with 10 bases between them. Germline CDR1 and CDR2: LNHDA and SQIVND (reference sequence). CDR3 length: 13 amino acids. For the CDR3, the DNA is TGTGCCAGTAGTATCGGCCTAGCTAATGAGCAGTTCTTC. It yields the protein CASSIGLANEQFF.

The chain recombines TRBV11-3 with TRBJ2-7; D unclear. V lost 2 bases and J 3 bases, leaving 14 bases between the germline ends. In germline, CDR1 is SGHNT, CDR2 YENEEA. CDR3 size: 15 residues. CDR3 DNA sequence: TGTGCCAGCAGCTTACATACTGAGGTCCACTACGAGCAGTACTTC. The encoded protein is CASSLHTEVHYEQYF. The whole variable domain, filled in from reference TRBV11-3 and TRBJ2-7, reads EAGVVQSPRYKIIEKKQPVAFWCNPISGHNTLYWYLQNLGQGPELLIRYENEEAVDDSQLPKDRFSAERLKGVDSTLKIQPAELGDSAVYLCASSLHTEVHYEQYFGPGTRLTVT.